These T cell receptor beta chains were read from a single sample in a study of CD8 T cells in ankylosing spondylitis. TCRdb ran MiXCR on the 5' RACE reads and lists one entry per CDR3 protein. Of fewer than 650,000 distinct CDR3 sequences in the sample, roughly an eighth were seen once. Sequencing input: blood, either unsorted or a sorted T cell fraction (not recorded which). The receptor set was obtained from a male donor with ankylosing spondylitis. CDR3s include the opening cysteine and the closing phenylalanine or tryptophan. D genes are given only for firm matches. Rows may omit the clone size; those that give it use once, few, many or a size class.

CDR3aa | CDR3nt | v_gene | abundance | d_gene | j_gene
CASTTSPDTQYF | TGTGCCAGCACCACAAGTCCAGATACGCAGTATTTT | TRBV6-2/TRBV6-3 | NA | NA | TRBJ2-3
CSAKGLTYNEQFF | TGCAGTGCTAAGGGACTTACGTACAATGAGCAGTTCTTC | TRBV20-1 | few | NA | TRBJ2-1
CASSAPGRGNEQFF | TGCGCCAGCAGCGCGCCGGGACGCGGCAATGAGCAGTTCTTC | TRBV4-1 | NA | NA | TRBJ2-1
CASSFFRGEETQYF | TGTGCCAGCAGCTTTTTTCGGGGAGAGGAGACCCAGTACTTC | TRBV11-2 | few | NA | TRBJ2-5
CATSVGQGDEQYF | TGTGCCACTTCAGTGGGACAGGGCGACGAGCAGTACTTC | TRBV10-3 | NA | TRBD1 | TRBJ2-7
CASSLGGTLNEQFF | TGTGCCAGCAGCCTTGGGGGGACTCTGAATGAGCAGTTCTTC | TRBV7-2 | many | NA | TRBJ2-1
CAWSVANTGELFF | TGTGCCTGGAGTGTGGCGAACACCGGGGAGCTGTTTTTT | TRBV30 | few | NA | TRBJ2-2
CASRLYYNEQFF | TGTGCCAGCAGACTATACTACAATGAGCAGTTCTTC | TRBV12-3/TRBV12-4 | many | NA | TRBJ2-1
CASSTLGSTVGELFF | TGTGCCAGCAGCACCTTAGGGTCAACAGTGGGGGAGCTGTTTTTT | TRBV7-6 | few | NA | TRBJ2-2
CASSLAGAQYNEQFF | TGTGCCAGCAGTCTAGCGGGAGCGCAGTACAATGAGCAGTTCTTC | TRBV6-1 | few | TRBD2 | TRBJ2-1
CSARRREGRDTQYF | TGCAGTGCTAGAAGGCGGGAGGGCCGAGATACGCAGTATTTT | TRBV20-1 | few | TRBD2 | TRBJ2-3
CAIRGDQNDEQFF | TGTGCCATCAGGGGGGACCAAAACGATGAGCAGTTCTTC | TRBV10-3 | many | NA | TRBJ2-1
CASSLTGANGYTF | TGCGCCAGCAGCTTGACAGGAGCGAATGGCTACACCTTC | TRBV5-1 | few | NA | TRBJ1-2
CASSQAAGFSEQYF | TGCGCCAGCAGCCAAGCGGCGGGGTTCAGCGAGCAGTACTTC | TRBV5-1 | NA | NA | TRBJ2-7
CASSRKRNSPLHF | TGTGCCAGCAGCCGGAAACGTAATTCACCCCTCCACTTT | TRBV27 | few | NA | TRBJ1-6
CASSYSRQGWQPQHF | TGTGCCAGCAGTTACTCGAGACAGGGATGGCAGCCCCAGCATTTT | TRBV6-2/TRBV6-3 | few | TRBD1 | TRBJ1-5
CASSLGLADDTQYF | TGCGCCAGCAGCTTAGGACTAGCGGATGATACGCAGTATTTT | TRBV5-1 | many | TRBD2 | TRBJ2-3
CASTPGAAGDSPLHF | TGTGCCAGCACCCCTGGGGCGGCAGGTGATTCACCCCTCCACTTT | TRBV12-3/TRBV12-4 | few | NA | TRBJ1-6
CASRPTSGSFTDTQYF | TGTGCCAGCAGACCAACTAGCGGGAGTTTCACAGATACGCAGTATTTT | TRBV7-8 | many | TRBD2 | TRBJ2-3
CASSFTSGHPTDTQYF | TGTGCCAGCAGCTTTACTAGCGGACACCCCACAGATACGCAGTATTTT | TRBV7-8 | NA | TRBD2 | TRBJ2-3
CSAPEGTYTDTQYF | TGCAGTGCTCCCGAAGGGACTTACACAGATACGCAGTATTTT | TRBV20-1 | NA | NA | TRBJ2-3
CASSRPAGSSYNEQFF | TGTGCCAGCAGCCGTCCAGCGGGAAGCTCCTACAATGAGCAGTTCTTC | TRBV3-1 | few | TRBD2 | TRBJ2-1
CASSVEGSRADTQYF | TGTGCCAGCAGCGTAGAGGGGAGTCGGGCAGATACGCAGTATTTT | TRBV9 | few | NA | TRBJ2-3
CASTVAGAETQYF | TGTGCCAGCACCGTAGCGGGAGCCGAGACCCAGTACTTC | TRBV7-2 | NA | TRBD2 | TRBJ2-5
CSGVGVSNQPQHF | TGCAGTGGTGTGGGTGTCAGCAATCAGCCCCAGCATTTT | TRBV20-1 | NA | NA | TRBJ1-5
CSASDSEVENTIYF | TGCAGTGCTAGTGACAGTGAGGTCGAAAACACCATATATTTT | TRBV20-1 | few | NA | TRBJ1-3
CASSLGFSSGSTDTQYF | TGCGCCAGCAGCTTGGGGTTTTCTAGCGGGAGCACAGATACGCAGTATTTT | TRBV5-1 | many | TRBD2 | TRBJ2-3
CASSIRTSPYNEQFF | TGCGCCAGCAGCATTCGGACTAGCCCCTACAATGAGCAGTTCTTC | TRBV5-1 | many | TRBD2 | TRBJ2-1
CASSLSVIQETQYF | TGCGCCAGCAGCTTGTCGGTGATCCAAGAGACCCAGTACTTC | TRBV5-1 | many | NA | TRBJ2-5
CSARVTGNQPQHF | TGCAGTGCTAGAGTCACAGGTAATCAGCCCCAGCATTTT | TRBV20-1 | few | NA | TRBJ1-5
CASSSRLAGARDTQYF | TGTGCCAGCAGTTCCCGACTAGCGGGAGCTCGCGATACGCAGTATTTT | TRBV12-3/TRBV12-4 | NA | TRBD2 | TRBJ2-3
CASTLRVGTLTF | TGTGCCAGCACCCTTCGGGTTGGAACTCTCACCTTC | TRBV6-2/TRBV6-3 | NA | NA | TRBJ1-2
CASSRLTGRETDTQYF | TGCGCCAGCAGCCGACTTACGGGTAGGGAGACAGATACGCAGTATTTT | TRBV5-1 | NA | NA | TRBJ2-3
CASSFLPGQGAREQFF | TGTGCCAGCAGTTTCCTTCCGGGACAGGGGGCTCGAGAGCAGTTCTTC | TRBV27 | once | TRBD1 | TRBJ2-1
CASSEDGGYTF | TGTGCCAGCAGTGAAGATGGTGGCTACACCTTC | TRBV2 | NA | NA | TRBJ1-2
CASSFRGPNSYEQYF | TGTGCCAGCAGCTTCCGGGGTCCCAACTCCTACGAGCAGTACTTC | TRBV7-9 | many | NA | TRBJ2-7
CASSLGAGVGPDTQYF | TGTGCCAGCAGTTTAGGTGCGGGAGTAGGTCCAGATACGCAGTATTTT | TRBV12-3/TRBV12-4 | few | TRBD2 | TRBJ2-3
CASSLGFTVHEQYF | TGCGCCAGCAGCTTGGGGTTCACCGTCCACGAGCAGTACTTC | TRBV5-1 | NA | NA | TRBJ2-7
CASSLYFQNTEAFF | TGTGCCAGCAGCTTGTATTTTCAGAACACTGAAGCTTTCTTT | TRBV5-8 | few | NA | TRBJ1-1
CAWSPGDYNQPQHF | TGTGCCTGGAGTCCGGGGGATTACAATCAGCCCCAGCATTTT | TRBV30 | NA | NA | TRBJ1-5
CASSLRRYTGELFF | TGTGCCAGCAGCTTACGTCGATACACCGGGGAGCTGTTTTTT | TRBV7-9 | NA | NA | TRBJ2-2
CASTSSGVFSTDTQYF | TGTGCCAGCACCTCAAGCGGGGTATTTAGCACAGATACGCAGTATTTT | TRBV11-2 | few | TRBD2 | TRBJ2-3